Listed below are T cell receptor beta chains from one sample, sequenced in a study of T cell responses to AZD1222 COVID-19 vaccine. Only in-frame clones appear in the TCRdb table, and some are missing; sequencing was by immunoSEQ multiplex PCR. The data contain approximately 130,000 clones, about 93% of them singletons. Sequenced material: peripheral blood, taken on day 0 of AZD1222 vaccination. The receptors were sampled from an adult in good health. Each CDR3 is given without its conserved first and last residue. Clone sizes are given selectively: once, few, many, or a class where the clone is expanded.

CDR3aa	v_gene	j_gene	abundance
ASSYSNRGNSPLH	TRBV6-5	TRBJ1-6	-
ASSEFTNYGYT	TRBV10-1	TRBJ1-2	-
SASPRGRNYGYT	TRBV20-1	TRBJ1-2	-
SAREGRGYT	TRBV20-1	TRBJ1-2	-
ASSLGQAVMKTD	TRBV11-2	TRBJ1-2	-
ASSSAGTDNGYT	TRBV7-2	TRBJ1-2	-
ASSLSWGLDQPQH	TRBV27	TRBJ1-5	-
ASSSGSPLH	TRBV7-9	TRBJ1-6	once
ASSLATGPYEQY	TRBV5-1	TRBJ2-7	-
ASSRYGTGEETQY	TRBV4-2	TRBJ2-5	few
ASCNRANQPQH	TRBV6-6	TRBJ1-5	-
ASSLGGDIDNEQF	TRBV11-3	TRBJ2-1	-
ASSLDGLDGYT	TRBV7-9	TRBJ1-2	-
ASSQAFGQILNYGYT	TRBV4-2	TRBJ1-2	once
ASSQGQGQIGANYGYT	TRBV3-1/TRBV3-2	TRBJ1-2	-
ASSFDGGNTEAF	TRBV5-1	TRBJ1-1	-
ATSRDRAAGASDTQY	TRBV15	TRBJ2-3	-
ASSQNRVDGEKLF	TRBV18	TRBJ1-4	-
ASSKEMNTEAF	TRBV13	TRBJ1-1	-
AWGRDSYYEQY	TRBV30	TRBJ2-7	-
ASRLAGVSYNEQF	TRBV5-6	TRBJ2-1	-
ASSLQGLGVIRVTTGELF	TRBV5-1	TRBJ2-2	-
ASSLEAGETYEQY	TRBV11-2	TRBJ2-7	-
ASSLLGQHNQPQH	TRBV27	TRBJ1-5	-
ASRQYAGELF	TRBV12-3/TRBV12-4	TRBJ2-2	-
ASSSRGVETEAF	TRBV11-2	TRBJ1-1	-
ASSLFDRYEQY	TRBV5-6	TRBJ2-7	-